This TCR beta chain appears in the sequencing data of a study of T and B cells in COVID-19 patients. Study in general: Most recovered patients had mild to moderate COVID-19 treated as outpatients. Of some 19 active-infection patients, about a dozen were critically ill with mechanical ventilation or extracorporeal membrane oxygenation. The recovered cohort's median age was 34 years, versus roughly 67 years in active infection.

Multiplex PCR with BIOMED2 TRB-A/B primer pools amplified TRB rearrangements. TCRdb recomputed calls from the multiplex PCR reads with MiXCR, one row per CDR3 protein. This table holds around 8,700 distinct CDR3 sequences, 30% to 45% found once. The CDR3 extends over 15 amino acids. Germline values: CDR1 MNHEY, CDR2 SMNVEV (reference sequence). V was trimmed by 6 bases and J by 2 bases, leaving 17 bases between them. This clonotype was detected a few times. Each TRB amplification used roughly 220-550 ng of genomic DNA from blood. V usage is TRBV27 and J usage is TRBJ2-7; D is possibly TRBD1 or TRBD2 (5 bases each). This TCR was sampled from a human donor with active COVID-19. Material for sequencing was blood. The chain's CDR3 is CASSRPGTATYEQYF. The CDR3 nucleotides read TGTGCCAGCAGCCGTCCCGGGACGGCTACCTACGAGCAGTACTTC.